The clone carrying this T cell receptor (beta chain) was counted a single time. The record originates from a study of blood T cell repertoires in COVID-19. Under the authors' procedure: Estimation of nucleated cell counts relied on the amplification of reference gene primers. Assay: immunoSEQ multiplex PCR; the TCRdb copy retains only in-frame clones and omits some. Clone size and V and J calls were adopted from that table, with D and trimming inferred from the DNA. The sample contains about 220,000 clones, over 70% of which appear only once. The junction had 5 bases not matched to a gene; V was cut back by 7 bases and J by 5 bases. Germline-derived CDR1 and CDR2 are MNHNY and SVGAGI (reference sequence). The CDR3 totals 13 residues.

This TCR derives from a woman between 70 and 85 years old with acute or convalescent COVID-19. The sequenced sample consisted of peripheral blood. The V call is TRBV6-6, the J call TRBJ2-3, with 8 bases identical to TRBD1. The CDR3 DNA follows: TGTGCCAGCAAGGGGACAGGTGAAGATACGCAGTATTTT. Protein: CASKGTGEDTQYF.